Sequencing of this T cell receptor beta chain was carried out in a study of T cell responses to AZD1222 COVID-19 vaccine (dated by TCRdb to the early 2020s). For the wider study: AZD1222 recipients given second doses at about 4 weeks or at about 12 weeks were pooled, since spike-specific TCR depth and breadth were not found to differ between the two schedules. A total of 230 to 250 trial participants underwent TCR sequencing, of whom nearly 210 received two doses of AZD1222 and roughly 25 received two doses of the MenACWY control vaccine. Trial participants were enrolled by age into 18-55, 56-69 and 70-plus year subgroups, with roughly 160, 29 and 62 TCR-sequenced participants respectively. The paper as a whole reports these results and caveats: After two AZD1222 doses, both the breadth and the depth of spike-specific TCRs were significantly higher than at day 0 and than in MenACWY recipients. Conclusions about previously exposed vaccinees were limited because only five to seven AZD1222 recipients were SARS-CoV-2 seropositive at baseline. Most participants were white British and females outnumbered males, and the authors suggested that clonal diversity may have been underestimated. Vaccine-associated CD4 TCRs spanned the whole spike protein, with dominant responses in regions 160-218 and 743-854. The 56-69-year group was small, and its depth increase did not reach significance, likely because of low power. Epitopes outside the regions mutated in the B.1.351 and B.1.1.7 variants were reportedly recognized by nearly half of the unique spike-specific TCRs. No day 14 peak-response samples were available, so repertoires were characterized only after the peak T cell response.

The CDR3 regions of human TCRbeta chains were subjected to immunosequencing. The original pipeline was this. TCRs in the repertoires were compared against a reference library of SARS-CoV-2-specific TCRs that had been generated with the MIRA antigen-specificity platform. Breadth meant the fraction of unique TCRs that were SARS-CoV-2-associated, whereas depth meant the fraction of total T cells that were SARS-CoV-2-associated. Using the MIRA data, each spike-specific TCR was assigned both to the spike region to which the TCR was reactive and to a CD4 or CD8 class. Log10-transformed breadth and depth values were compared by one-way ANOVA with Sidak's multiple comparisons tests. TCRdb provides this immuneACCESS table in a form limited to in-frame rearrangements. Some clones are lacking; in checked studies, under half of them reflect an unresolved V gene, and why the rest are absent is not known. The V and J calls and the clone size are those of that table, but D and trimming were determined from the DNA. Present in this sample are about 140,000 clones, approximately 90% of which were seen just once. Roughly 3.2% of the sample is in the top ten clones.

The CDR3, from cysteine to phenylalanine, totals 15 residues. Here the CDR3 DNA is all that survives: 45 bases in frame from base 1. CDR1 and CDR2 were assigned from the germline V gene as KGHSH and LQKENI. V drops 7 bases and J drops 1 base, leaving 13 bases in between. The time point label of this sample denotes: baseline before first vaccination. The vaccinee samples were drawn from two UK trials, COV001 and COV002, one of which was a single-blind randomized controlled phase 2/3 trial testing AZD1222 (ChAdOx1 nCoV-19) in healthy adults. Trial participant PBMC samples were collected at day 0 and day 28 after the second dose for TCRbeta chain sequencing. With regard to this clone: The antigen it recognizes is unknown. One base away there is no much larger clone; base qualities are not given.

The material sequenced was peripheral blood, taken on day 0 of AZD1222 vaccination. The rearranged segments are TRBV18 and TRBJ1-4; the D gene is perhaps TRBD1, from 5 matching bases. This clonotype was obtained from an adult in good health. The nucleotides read TGTGCCAGCTTTCCCGACAGAGAAACTAATGAAAAACTGTTTTTT. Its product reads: CASFPDRETNEKLFF.